What follows are 13 T cell receptor beta chains derived from one specimen sequenced in a study of blood T cell repertoires in COVID-19. The method was immunoSEQ multiplex PCR; TCRdb's version includes in-frame clones alone and lacks a portion of them. Altogether about 220,000 clones are present, approximately 81% being singletons, with the ten largest covering 3% to 4.5%. The sequencing input was peripheral blood. These receptors all stem from a woman older than 75 with acute or convalescent COVID-19.

This clone was counted only a few times. The rearrangement joins TRBV5-1 to TRBJ2-7; 12 nucleotides align to TRBD1. This CDR3 comprises 15 residues. Per the germline V gene, CDR1 is SGHRS and CDR2 is YFSETQ. Germline trimming cut 5 bases from V and 4 bases from J; bases unmatched to any gene: 7. CDR3 nucleotides: TGCGCCAGCAGTCGCGAGGGACAGGGGGCGTACGAGCAGTACTTC. This codes for CASSREGQGAYEQYF.

CDR3 protein: CASSRDRVGEKLFF. CDR3 sequence (DNA): TGTGCCAGCAGCAGGGACAGGGTTGGGGAAAAACTGTTTTTT. This sequence joins TRBV7-9 and TRBJ1-4; TRBD1 agrees at 9 bases. The CDR3 totals 14 residues. V lost 5 bases, J lost 8 bases, and 6 bases stayed unmatched. Per germline, CDR1 SEHNR and CDR2 FQNEAQ (reference sequence).

The count of this clone is one. The CDR3 DNA reads as TGTGCCAGCAGCTCCGGGACAGGGCCTAATTCACCCCTCCACTTT. This encodes CASSSGTGPNSPLHF. V gene TRBV7-3 combines with J gene TRBJ1-6; TRBD1 matches at 9 bases. This CDR3 has 15 residues. After removal of 4 bases from V and 6 bases from J, the junction contained 4 bases not matched to a gene. Germline assignment: CDR1 SGHTA and CDR2 FQGTGA.

This chain links TRBV6-5 with TRBJ1-4, with 8 bases fitting TRBD1. V was pared by 8 bases and J by 8 bases, with 10 bases of the junction left unmatched. The CDR3 length is 14 residues. The germline gives CDR1 MNHEY, CDR2 SVGAGI. The DNA for the CDR3 is TGTGCCAGCCGCCCAGGGGGCTCCGAGGAAAAACTGTTTTTT. Translation gives CASRPGGSEEKLFF.

This clone was detected only a few times. The chain is built from TRBV5-1 and TRBJ1-6; 7 bases are a match to TRBD1. Unmatched junction bases numbered 5, after V lost 0 bases and J lost 8 bases. The CDR3 loop spans 15 amino acids. The germline CDR1 and CDR2 sequences are SGHRS and YFSETQ. Written as DNA, the CDR3 is TGCGCCAGCAGCTTGGGCGTAGGGGGCGATTCACCCCTCCACTTT. This sequence encodes CASSLGVGGDSPLHF.

The chain couples TRBV5-1 to TRBJ2-2; D might be TRBD1 (6 bases). This CDR3 region has 15 residues. V dropped 7 bases and J dropped 5 bases, with 18 bases sitting between them. Germline V gene lookup returns CDR1 SGHRS and CDR2 YFSETQ. The CDR3 region has the DNA TGCGCCAGCCTTCAGGGGTCAGGCGTGACCGGGGAGCTGTTTTTT. It encodes CASLQGSGVTGELFF.

The chain carries TRBV5-8 and TRBJ2-3; 7 bases line up with TRBD1. The CDR3 contains 15 residues. V dropped 5 bases and J dropped 4; count of bases not matched to a gene: 10. Germline lookup yields CDR1 SGHTS and CDR2 YDEGEE. This chain's CDR3 is CASRRTGGSPDTQYF. DNA of the CDR3: TGTGCCAGCAGACGGACAGGAGGTTCCCCAGATACGCAGTATTTT.

This clone was counted a few times. The CDR3 is CASSLAAGLSYEQYF. CDR3 in DNA: TGCGCCAGCAGCTTGGCAGCGGGGCTCTCCTACGAGCAGTACTTC. V is TRBV5-1 and J is TRBJ2-7; TRBD2 matches at 7 bases. The trim removed 0 bases at V and 0 bases at J, leaving 3 bases unmatched. There are 15 residues in the CDR3. The V gene's germline CDR1 is SGHRS and CDR2 YFSETQ.

The chain's CDR3 is CASSLGTPTYNEQFF. As DNA, the CDR3 is TGTGCCAGCAGCTTGGGGACACCCACCTACAATGAGCAGTTCTTC. The chain joins TRBV5-4 to TRBJ2-1, with a possible D match to TRBD1 (5 bases). The V end was cut by 0 bases, the J end by 2 bases, with 9 bases between. This CDR3 has 15 amino acids. Germline V gives CDR1 SGHNT, CDR2 YYREEE (reference sequence). Full variable domain (remainder filled in from reference TRBV5-4 and TRBJ2-1): ETGVTQSPTHLIKTRGQQVTLRCSSQSGHNTVSWYQQALGQGPQFIFQYYREEENGRGNFPPRFSGLQFPNYSSELNVNALELDDSALYLCASSLGTPTYNEQFFGPGTRLTVL.

This chain connects TRBV7-9 to TRBJ1-6; D possibly corresponds to TRBD1 (5 bases). CDR1 is SEHNR and CDR2 is FQNEAQ in the germline V gene (reference sequence). Trimming left V 6 bases short and J 7 bases short, with 16 bases between. This CDR3 region has 15 residues. The CDR3 DNA sequence: TGTGCCAGCAGTCTAAGCCGACAGAGCAATTCACCCCTCCACTTT. Translation gives CASSLSRQSNSPLHF.

V gene TRBV6-5 combines with J gene TRBJ2-2; D perhaps matches TRBD1 (6 bases). With 6 bases removed from V and 4 bases from J, the gap between germline ends came to 12 bases. The CDR3 extends over 14 amino acids. Germline V gene data show CDR1 as MNHEY and CDR2 as SVGAGI. CDR3 bases: TGTGCCAGCAGACAGGGATTGAGCACCGGGGAGCTGTTTTTT. Its protein product is CASRQGLSTGELFF.

The rearrangement joins TRBV27 to TRBJ1-2; TRBD1 aligns across 7 bases. Germline V gives CDR1 MNHEY, CDR2 SMNVEV (reference sequence). This CDR3 comprises 15 residues. Trimming took 5 bases from V and 4 from J; bases not matched to a gene: 10. CDR3 sequence: CASSPNRGPSYGYTF. The CDR3 bases are TGTGCCAGCAGTCCGAATAGGGGGCCGTCCTATGGCTACACCTTC.

V usage is TRBV10-3 and J usage is TRBJ1-2, with no clear D. V gave up 0 bases and J gave up 5 bases, with 4 bases separating them. This CDR3 has 12 amino acids. The germline CDR1 and CDR2 sequences are ENHRY and SYGVKD. The CDR3 DNA is TGTGCCATCAGTGAGTCCGGGTATGGCTACACCTTC. It translates to CAISESGYGYTF.